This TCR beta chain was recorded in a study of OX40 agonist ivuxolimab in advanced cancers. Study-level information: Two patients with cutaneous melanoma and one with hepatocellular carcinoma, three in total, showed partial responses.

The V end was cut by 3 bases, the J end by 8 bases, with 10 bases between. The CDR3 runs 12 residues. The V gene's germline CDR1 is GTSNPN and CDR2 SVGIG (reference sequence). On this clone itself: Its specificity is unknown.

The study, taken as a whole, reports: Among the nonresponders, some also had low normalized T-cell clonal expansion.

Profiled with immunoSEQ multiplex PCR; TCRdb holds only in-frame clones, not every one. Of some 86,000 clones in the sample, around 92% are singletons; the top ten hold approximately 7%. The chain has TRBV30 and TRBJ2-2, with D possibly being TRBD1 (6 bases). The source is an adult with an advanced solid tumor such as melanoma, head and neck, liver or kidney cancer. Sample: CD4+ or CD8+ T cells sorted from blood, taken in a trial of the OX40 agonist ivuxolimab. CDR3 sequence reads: CAWRLQGGELFF. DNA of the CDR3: TGTGCCTGGAGACTACAGGGAGGGGAGCTGTTTTTT.